This T cell receptor (beta chain) comes out of a study of OX40 agonist ivuxolimab in advanced cancers. This table comes from immunoSEQ multiplex PCR, and its TCRdb copy is limited to in-frame clones, with some not included. Of 30,000 or so clones listed, approximately 81% are singletons. Exclusion of a patient followed from autoimmune disease history or systemic immunosuppression. In the case of this clone: The antigen remains unidentified.

V was cut by 10 bases and J by 9 bases, with 7 bases left in between. This CDR3 spans 9 amino acids. Findings and limits, study-wide: Compared with others, partial responders at 0.1-3.0 mg/kg displayed clonal expansion among the lowest.

The sequence came from an adult with an advanced solid tumor such as melanoma, head and neck, liver or kidney cancer. The rearrangement uses TRBV23-1 and TRBJ2-1; TRBD2 might be the D (5 bases). TRBV23-1 is placed among ORFs of uncertain function. The sequences come from CD4+ or CD8+ T cells sorted from blood, collected in a trial of the OX40 agonist ivuxolimab. CDR3 sequence: CATEGEQFF. CDR3 sequence (DNA): TGCGCCACCGAGGGTGAGCAGTTCTTC.